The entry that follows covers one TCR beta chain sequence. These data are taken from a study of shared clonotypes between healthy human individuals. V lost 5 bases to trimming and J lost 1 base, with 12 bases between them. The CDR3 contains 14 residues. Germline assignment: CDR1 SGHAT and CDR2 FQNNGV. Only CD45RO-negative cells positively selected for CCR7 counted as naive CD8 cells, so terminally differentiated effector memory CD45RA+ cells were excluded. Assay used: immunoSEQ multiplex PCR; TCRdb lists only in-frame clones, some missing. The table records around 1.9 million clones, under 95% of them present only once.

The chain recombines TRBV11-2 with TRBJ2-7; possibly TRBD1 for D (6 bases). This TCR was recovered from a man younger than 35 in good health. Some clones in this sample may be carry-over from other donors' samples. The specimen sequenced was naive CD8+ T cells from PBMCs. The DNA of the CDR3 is TGTGCCAGCAGCCACAGTACAGGGTCCTACGAGCAGTACTTC. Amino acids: CASSHSTGSYEQYF. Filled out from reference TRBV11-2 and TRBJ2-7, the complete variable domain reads EAGVAQSPRYKIIEKRQSVAFWCNPISGHATLYWYQQILGQGPKLLIQFQNNGVVDDSQLPKDRFSAERLKGVDSTLKIQPAKLEDSAVYLCASSHSTGSYEQYFGPGTRLTVT.